These 3 T cell receptor beta chains originate from one sample sequenced in a study of diagnostic markers for celiac disease. Using the reads, TCRdb records one entry per CDR3 protein without DNA. This repertoire comprises approximately 1,300 distinct CDR3 sequences; its ten largest clones make up about 13%. Sequencing input: either unsorted cells or a sorted T cell fraction (not recorded which). These receptors were taken from a human donor. This table probably holds off-target reads from a library built for another chain.

By frequency, this clonotype is medium-sized (0.01 to 0.1%). The CDR3 sequence: CASRAAGGLETQYF. This chain joins TRBV2 and TRBJ2-5; TCRdb lists TRBD2, though no DNA is available to test this call. There are 14 residues in the CDR3. Looked up from germline, CDR1 is SNHLY and CDR2 is FYNNEI.

The genes are TRBV7-9 and TRBJ2-1; the TRBD2 assignment by TCRdb is unverifiable without DNA. The CDR3 has 18 amino acids. Per the germline V gene, CDR1 is SEHNR and CDR2 is FQNEAQ (reference sequence). This CDR3 is CASSLVPLAGGVYNEQFF. Supplemented by reference TRBV7-9 and TRBJ2-1, the full variable domain reads DTGVSQNPRHKITKRGQNVTFRCDPISEHNRLYWYRQTLGQGPEFLTYFQNEAQLEKSRLLSDRFSAERPKGSFSTLEIQRTEQGDSAMYLCASSLVPLAGGVYNEQFFGPGTRLTVL.

This chain links TRBV10-3 with TRBJ2-1; TCRdb's D call of TRBD2 is untestable without DNA. The CDR3 covers 15 residues. CDR1 is ENHRY, CDR2 SYGVKD, per germline. The CDR3 region is CAISDRTSDYNEQFF.